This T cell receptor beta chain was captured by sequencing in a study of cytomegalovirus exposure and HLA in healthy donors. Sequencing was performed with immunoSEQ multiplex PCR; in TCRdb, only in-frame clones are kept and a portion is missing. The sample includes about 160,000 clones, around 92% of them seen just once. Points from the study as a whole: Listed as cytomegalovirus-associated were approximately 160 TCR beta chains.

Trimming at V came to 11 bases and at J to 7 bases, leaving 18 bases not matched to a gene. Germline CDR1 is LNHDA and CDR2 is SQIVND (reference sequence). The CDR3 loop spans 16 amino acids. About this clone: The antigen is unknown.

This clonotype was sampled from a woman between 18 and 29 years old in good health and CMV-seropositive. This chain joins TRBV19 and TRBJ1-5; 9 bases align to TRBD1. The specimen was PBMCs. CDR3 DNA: TGTGCCGCAACCTCCTCCGGGACAGGGTCTTTCCAGCCCCAGCATTTT. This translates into CAATSSGTGSFQPQHF.